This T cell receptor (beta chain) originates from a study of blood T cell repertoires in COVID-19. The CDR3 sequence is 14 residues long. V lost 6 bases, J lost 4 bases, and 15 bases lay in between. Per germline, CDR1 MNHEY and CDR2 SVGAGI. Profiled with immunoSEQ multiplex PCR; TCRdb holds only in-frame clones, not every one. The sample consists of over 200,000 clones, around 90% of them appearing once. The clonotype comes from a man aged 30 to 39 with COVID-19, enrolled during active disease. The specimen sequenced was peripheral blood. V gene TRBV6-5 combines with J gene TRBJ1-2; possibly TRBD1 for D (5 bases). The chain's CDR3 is CASRNPRGSYGYTF. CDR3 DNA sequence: TGTGCCAGCAGGAACCCACGGGGGTCCTATGGCTACACCTTC.